This is a list of T cell receptor beta chains from one sample in a study of T cell responses to AZD1222 COVID-19 vaccine. The protocol was immunoSEQ multiplex PCR, while the TCRdb copy is restricted to in-frame clones and leaves out a portion. The table records 90,000 to 130,000 clones, roughly 89% of them present only once. This material consisted of peripheral blood, taken 28 days after the second AZD1222 dose. The origin of the receptors is an adult who received the AZD1222 COVID-19 vaccine. CDR3s include the opening cysteine and the closing phenylalanine or tryptophan. The order of the fields is J gene, V gene, D gene, clone size, CDR3 DNA, CDR3 protein. D genes are given only for firm matches. Expanded clones are given a class, and other clones once, few, many or no size at all.

j_call: TRBJ2-3; v_call: TRBV5-1; d_call: NA; clone_size: NA; cdr3_nt: TGCGCCAGCAGCGTCGGGACCTCCGCAGATACGCAGTATTTT; cdr3_aa: CASSVGTSADTQYF
j_call: TRBJ1-2; v_call: TRBV9; d_call: TRBD1; clone_size: NA; cdr3_nt: TGTGCCAGCAGCGCTAGGGGACAGACGACTAACTATGGCTACACCTTC; cdr3_aa: CASSARGQTTNYGYTF
j_call: TRBJ2-2; v_call: TRBV6-5; d_call: NA; clone_size: once; cdr3_nt: TGTGCCAGCAGTTACTCAATGGGGACGAACACCGGGGAGCTGTTTTTT; cdr3_aa: CASSYSMGTNTGELFF
j_call: TRBJ1-6; v_call: TRBV28; d_call: NA; clone_size: NA; cdr3_nt: TGTGCCACAAATGGCGGGCGTTTTTCACCCCTCCACTTT; cdr3_aa: CATNGGRFSPLHF
j_call: TRBJ2-5; v_call: TRBV7-3; d_call: NA; clone_size: NA; cdr3_nt: TGTGCCAGCAGCTTAGGGGGGTTCGGAGAGACCCAGTACTTC; cdr3_aa: CASSLGGFGETQYF
j_call: TRBJ2-2; v_call: TRBV5-1; d_call: NA; clone_size: NA; cdr3_nt: TGCGCCAGCAGTGAGGGACCCCGGATGAAGAACACCGGGGAGCTGTTTTTT; cdr3_aa: CASSEGPRMKNTGELFF
j_call: TRBJ1-6; v_call: TRBV7-9; d_call: NA; clone_size: NA; cdr3_nt: TGTGCCAGCAGCCAGACCGAGTATAATTCACCCCTCCACTTT; cdr3_aa: CASSQTEYNSPLHF
j_call: TRBJ1-6; v_call: TRBV7-9; d_call: NA; clone_size: NA; cdr3_nt: TGTGCCAGCAGCCCGGTCGCTTCCTATAATTCACCCCTCCACTTT; cdr3_aa: CASSPVASYNSPLHF
j_call: TRBJ1-1; v_call: TRBV10-3; d_call: NA; clone_size: NA; cdr3_nt: TGTGCCATCAGTGAGGAGGGTCTGAACACTGAAGCTTTCTTT; cdr3_aa: CAISEEGLNTEAFF
j_call: TRBJ1-1; v_call: TRBV4-3; d_call: NA; clone_size: NA; cdr3_nt: TGCGCCAGCAGCCAAGGAGGGTTCACTGAAGCTTTCTTT; cdr3_aa: CASSQGGFTEAFF
j_call: TRBJ1-2; v_call: TRBV19; d_call: NA; clone_size: NA; cdr3_nt: TGTGCCAGTAGTTACCGGGACAACTACTATGGCTACACCTTC; cdr3_aa: CASSYRDNYYGYTF
j_call: TRBJ1-1; v_call: TRBV2; d_call: NA; clone_size: NA; cdr3_nt: TGTGCCAGCAGTGCCCGGGCAGGGTGGAACACTGAAGCTTTCTTT; cdr3_aa: CASSARAGWNTEAFF
j_call: TRBJ1-2; v_call: TRBV3-1/TRBV3-2; d_call: TRBD1; clone_size: NA; cdr3_nt: TGTGCCAGCAGCCAAGAGCCAGACAGGGGGCCGGGGTATGGCTACACCTTC; cdr3_aa: CASSQEPDRGPGYGYTF